The 24 T cell receptor beta chains given below trace back to one sample, sequenced in a study of cytomegalovirus exposure and HLA in healthy donors. Amplification used 60 Vbeta primers and 13 Jbeta primers. This table comes from immunoSEQ multiplex PCR, and its TCRdb copy is limited to in-frame clones, with some not included. This table holds roughly 150,000 clones, around four fifths found once. Sequenced sample: PBMCs. All receptors derive from a boy aged 2 to 10 in good health and CMV-seronegative.

This sequence joins TRBV7-9 and TRBJ2-3; tentative D call: TRBD1 (5 bases). Looked up from germline, CDR1 is SEHNR and CDR2 is FQNEAQ (reference sequence). The CDR3 length is 13 residues. Between the trimmed V and J ends, which lost 1 base and 6 bases, there was a span of 8 bases. The CDR3 reads CASSLDGADTQYF. The CDR3 nucleotides are TGTGCCAGCAGCTTAGATGGGGCTGATACGCAGTATTTT.

The chain carries TRBV4-2 and TRBJ1-3, with 9 bases identical to TRBD1. Germline V gene lookup returns CDR1 LGHNA and CDR2 YNFKEQ. The CDR3 loop spans 19 amino acids. V dropped 0 bases and J dropped 0; count of bases not matched to a gene: 9. The CDR3 spells CASSQERGGQGYSGNTIYF. In DNA form, the CDR3 reads TGTGCCAGCAGCCAAGAGAGGGGGGGACAGGGTTACTCTGGAAACACCATATATTTT.

This clone was observed a few times. This chain uses TRBV5-4 with TRBJ2-1, with 8 bases matching TRBD2. V was pared by 1 base and J by 4 bases, with 10 bases of the junction left unmatched. Germline CDR1 reads SGHNT; CDR2 reads YYREEE (reference sequence). The CDR3 spans 17 residues. CDR3 sequence (DNA): TGTGCCAGCAGCTTGATAATGATGGCTAGCGGGTACAATGAGCAGTTCTTC. This gives the protein CASSLIMMASGYNEQFF.

V usage is TRBV13 and J usage is TRBJ2-1, with 7 bases that match TRBD2. The V gene's germline CDR1 is PRHDT and CDR2 FYEKMQ (reference sequence). Unmatched junction bases numbered 12, after V lost 5 bases and J lost 5 bases. This CDR3 has 16 amino acids. The DNA of the CDR3 is TGTGCCAGCAGCCCCCCCACCAGCGGGGCCCACAATGAGCAGTTCTTC. Its translation is CASSPPTSGAHNEQFF. Full variable domain (rest looked up from reference TRBV13 and TRBJ2-1): AAGVIQSPRHLIKEKRETATLKCYPIPRHDTVYWYQQGPGQDPQFLISFYEKMQSDKGSIPDRFSAQQFSDYHSELNMSSLELGDSALYFCASSPPTSGAHNEQFFGPGTRLTVL.

The chain recombines TRBV11-2 with TRBJ2-3; 8 bases line up with TRBD1. Germline CDR1 is SGHAT and CDR2 is FQNNGV. V was pared by 2 bases and J by 1 base, with 2 bases of the junction left unmatched. This CDR3 is 15 amino acids long. CDR3 amino acids: CASSLQGAGTDTQYF. CDR3 coding DNA: TGTGCCAGCAGCTTACAGGGGGCAGGCACAGATACGCAGTATTTT.

The V and J genes are TRBV19 and TRBJ2-3; D may be TRBD2 (5 bases). Trimming took off 2 bases at V and 4 bases at J, with 13 bases between the two ends. CDR3 size: 15 residues. Germline V gene sequence: CDR1 LNHDA, CDR2 SQIVND (reference sequence). The CDR3 nucleotides read TGTGCCAGTAGTATACACCGAGGGCTTGCAGATACGCAGTATTTT. Protein product: CASSIHRGLADTQYF.

This rearrangement joins TRBV6-1 to TRBJ1-5; a possible D gene is TRBD1 (5 bases). There are 16 residues in the CDR3. Germline V gene sequence: CDR1 MNHNS, CDR2 SASEGT. The ends were cut back, 2 bases at V and 0 bases at J, with 11 bases in the middle. This CDR3 is CASSEWGEDSNQPQHF. In DNA, the CDR3 is TGTGCCAGCAGTGAATGGGGGGAAGATAGCAATCAGCCCCAGCATTTT.

This chain links TRBV7-8 with TRBJ1-5, with TRBD1 identical over 8 bases. The CDR3 spans 18 residues. The germline CDR1 and CDR2 sequences are SGHVS and FQNEAQ. The V gene end was trimmed by 2 bases and the J gene end by 2 bases; junction bases not matched to a gene: 11. CDR3 protein: CASSLHGTGREGNQPQHF. In DNA form, the CDR3 reads TGTGCCAGCAGCTTACATGGGACAGGCCGAGAAGGCAATCAGCCCCAGCATTTT.

CDR3 nucleotide sequence: TGTGCCTGGAGTGTACGAACAGGGGGCGCAGGGGCCAACGTCCTGACTTTC. This translates into CAWSVRTGGAGANVLTF. This sequence joins TRBV30 and TRBJ2-6, with TRBD1 matching 9 bases. The CDR3 contains 17 residues. The germline V gene encodes CDR1 GTSNPN and CDR2 SVGIG (reference sequence). The V segment lost 0 bases and the J segment 4 bases; nucleotides outside the gene matches: 7.

In DNA, the CDR3 is TGTGCCAGTAGTTTGACAGGGCTGGACACTGAAGCTTTCTTT. Translating gives CASSLTGLDTEAFF. The rearrangement uses TRBV19 and TRBJ1-1; 7 bases align to TRBD1. Germline CDR1 LNHDA, CDR2 SQIVND (reference sequence). V trimming: 5 bases; J trimming: 3 bases; junction bases outside the gene matches: 6. This CDR3 has 14 residues.

With regard to this clone: One end of the junction varies from germline; a read error may be responsible. This chain connects TRBV27 to TRBJ2-4; 7 bases are a match to TRBD1. The CDR3 runs to 15 residues. CDR1 is MNHEY and CDR2 is SMNVEV in the germline V gene (reference sequence). CDR3 sequence reads: CASSLSLTSGGIQYF. DNA of the CDR3: TGTGCCAGCAGTCTATCCCTTACTTCAGGGGGCATTCAGTACTTC.

This rearrangement joins TRBV30 to TRBJ1-1; no clear D. CDR3 length: 11 amino acids. The V gene's germline CDR1 is GTSNPN and CDR2 SVGIG (reference sequence). Trimming shortened V by 3 bases and J by 6 bases, and 8 bases separated the two germline ends. DNA of the CDR3: TGTGCCTGGAGAAGAGGATCTGAAGCTTTCTTT. Amino acids: CAWRRGSEAFF.

The rearrangement uses TRBV7-9 and TRBJ1-2; D not resolved. From germline, CDR1 is SEHNR and CDR2 FQNEAQ (reference sequence). V lost 5 bases and J 10 bases, leaving 5 bases between the germline ends. CDR3 length: 9 residues. CDR3 coding DNA: TGTGCCAGCAGCCCTTTCTACACCTTC. Protein sequence: CASSPFYTF.

The chain combines TRBV5-1 with TRBJ2-1; 7 bases map to TRBD2. In germline, CDR1 is SGHRS, CDR2 YFSETQ. The CDR3 runs 16 residues. The junction had 8 bases not matched to a gene; V was cut back by 5 bases and J by 0 bases. The CDR3 reads CASRGGGGSSYNEQFF. The CDR3 DNA reads as TGCGCCAGCAGGGGCGGCGGGGGAAGCTCCTACAATGAGCAGTTCTTC.

The chain is built from TRBV6-5 and TRBJ2-2; 12 bases are a match to TRBD2. The V gene end was trimmed by 2 bases and the J gene end by 4 bases; junction bases not matched to a gene: 2. The CDR3 sequence is 16 residues long. The germline CDR1 and CDR2 sequences are MNHEY and SVGAGI. CDR3: CASSYPSGRATGELFF. The CDR3 region has the DNA TGTGCCAGCAGTTACCCTAGCGGGAGGGCCACCGGGGAGCTGTTTTTT.

The CDR3 region is CASTGQVGNGYTF. As DNA, the CDR3 is TGTGCCAGCACCGGACAGGTCGGGAATGGCTACACCTTC. The V and J genes are TRBV9 and TRBJ1-2, with TRBD1 matching 7 bases. The CDR3 has 13 amino acids. The germline gives CDR1 SGDLS, CDR2 YYNGEE. V dropped 6 bases and J dropped 6; count of bases not matched to a gene: 8. The entire variable domain, with the rest obtained from reference TRBV9 and TRBJ1-2, is as follows: DSGVTQTPKHLITATGQRVTLRCSPRSGDLSVYWYQQSLDQGLQFLIQYYNGEERAKGNILERFSAQQFPDLHSELNLSSLELGDSALYFCASTGQVGNGYTFGSGTRLTVV.

V and J are TRBV30 and TRBJ1-6; D remains ambiguous. The CDR3 is 12 residues long. V was pared by 3 bases and J by 7 bases, with 7 bases between. CDR1 and CDR2 from the germline V gene are GTSNPN and SVGIG (reference sequence). Here the CDR3 DNA reads TGTGCCTGGAGGGGAGAAAATTCACCCCTCCACTTT. Its protein is CAWRGENSPLHF.

This sequence joins TRBV6-6 and TRBJ1-1, with TRBD1 as a possible D gene (5 bases). Trimming left V 8 bases short and J 2 bases short, with 21 bases between. Germline values: CDR1 MNHNY, CDR2 SVGAGI (reference sequence). The CDR3 is 16 residues long. The DNA of the CDR3 is TGTGCCAGCCGCCGAGCCAAGGGGTCCCTCAACACTGAAGCTTTCTTT. Translation gives CASRRAKGSLNTEAFF.

The rearrangement uses TRBV6-5 and TRBJ1-2; D unclear. Germline V gene sequence: CDR1 MNHEY, CDR2 SVGAGI. Between the trimmed V and J ends, which lost 5 bases and 1 base, there was a span of 8 bases. The CDR3 runs 13 residues. The CDR3 protein is CASSDGNNYGYTF. The CDR3 nucleotides are TGTGCCAGCAGTGACGGGAATAACTATGGCTACACCTTC.

The rearrangement links TRBV9 to TRBJ2-5; D is unresolved. The CDR3 is made up of 13 amino acids. The germline V gene encodes CDR1 SGDLS and CDR2 YYNGEE. Trimming cost V 7 bases and J 3 bases, with 13 bases left between them. Here the CDR3 DNA reads TGTGCCAGCGCCCCTGAACCGGAAGAGACCCAGTACTTC. It encodes CASAPEPEETQYF.

The chain is built from TRBV14 and TRBJ2-1, with TRBD1 identical over 7 bases. The CDR3 contains 20 residues. Germline CDR1 reads SGHDN; CDR2 reads FVKESK. J gave up 3 bases and V 2 bases, and 19 bases lay outside the gene matches. CDR3: CASSQKLVGRDSTVYNEQFF. The CDR3 DNA reads as TGTGCCAGCAGCCAAAAGTTAGTGGGCCGGGACAGCACCGTCTACAATGAGCAGTTCTTC.

The genes are TRBV11-2 and TRBJ2-5, with D possibly being TRBD1 (5 bases). This CDR3 spans 14 amino acids. Germline CDR1 SGHAT, CDR2 FQNNGV. Trimming pared 2 bases from V and 4 bases from J, leaving 11 bases between. CDR3: CASSLWSGLETQYF. DNA for the CDR3: TGTGCCAGCAGCTTATGGTCAGGGTTAGAGACCCAGTACTTC.

This clone has just a few counts. The V and J genes are TRBV13 and TRBJ1-2, with TRBD1 matching over 8 bases. Germline lookup yields CDR1 PRHDT and CDR2 FYEKMQ (reference sequence). V shed 4 bases, J shed 3 bases, and the junction held 4 bases outside the gene matches. This CDR3 is built from 14 residues. In DNA form, the CDR3 reads TGTGCCAGCAGCTCCCGGGGACAGGACTATGGCTACACCTTC. It translates to CASSSRGQDYGYTF. Filled out from reference TRBV13 and TRBJ1-2, the complete variable domain reads AAGVIQSPRHLIKEKRETATLKCYPIPRHDTVYWYQQGPGQDPQFLISFYEKMQSDKGSIPDRFSAQQFSDYHSELNMSSLELGDSALYFCASSSRGQDYGYTFGSGTRLTVV.

The rearrangement joins TRBV27 to TRBJ2-7; D is possibly TRBD1 (6 bases). Germline V gene data show CDR1 as MNHEY and CDR2 as SMNVEV (reference sequence). The length of the CDR3 is 19 residues. V shed 0 bases and J shed 1 base, with 22 bases lying between them. CDR3 DNA: TGTGCCAGCAGTTTATCCATAAAAATCACAGGGTTCTATTCCTACGAGCAGTACTTC. This encodes CASSLSIKITGFYSYEQYF.